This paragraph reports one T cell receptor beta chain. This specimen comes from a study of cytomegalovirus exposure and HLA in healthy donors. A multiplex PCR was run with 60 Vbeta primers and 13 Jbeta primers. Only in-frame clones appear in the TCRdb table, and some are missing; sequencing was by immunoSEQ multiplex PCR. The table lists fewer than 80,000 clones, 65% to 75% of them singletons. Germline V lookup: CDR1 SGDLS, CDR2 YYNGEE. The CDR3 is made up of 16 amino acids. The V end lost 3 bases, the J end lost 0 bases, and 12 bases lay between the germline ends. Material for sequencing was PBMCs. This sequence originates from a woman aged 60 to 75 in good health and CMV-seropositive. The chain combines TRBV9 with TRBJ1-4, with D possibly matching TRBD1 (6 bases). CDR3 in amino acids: CASSAGGTPTNEKLFF. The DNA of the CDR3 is TGTGCCAGCAGCGCGGGGGGGACACCAACTAATGAAAAACTGTTTTTT.